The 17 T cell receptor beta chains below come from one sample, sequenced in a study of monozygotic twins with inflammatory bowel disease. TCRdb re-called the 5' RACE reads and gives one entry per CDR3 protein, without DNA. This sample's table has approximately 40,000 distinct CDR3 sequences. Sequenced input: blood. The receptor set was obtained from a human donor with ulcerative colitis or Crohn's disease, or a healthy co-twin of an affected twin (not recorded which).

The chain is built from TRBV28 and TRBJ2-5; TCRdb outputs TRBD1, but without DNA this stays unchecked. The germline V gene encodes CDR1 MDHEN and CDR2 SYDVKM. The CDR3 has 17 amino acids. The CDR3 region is CASSYFYSRQGQETQYF.

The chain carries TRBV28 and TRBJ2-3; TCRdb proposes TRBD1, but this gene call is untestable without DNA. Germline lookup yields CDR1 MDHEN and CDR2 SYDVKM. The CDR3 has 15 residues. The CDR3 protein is CASSTDRGETDTQYF.

This chain's CDR3 is CASSFDGGVYEQYF. The V gene is TRBV5-4, the J gene TRBJ2-7. The CDR3 consists of 14 residues. Germline lookup yields CDR1 SGHNT and CDR2 YYREEE (reference sequence). Complete variable domain (other parts from reference TRBV5-4 and TRBJ2-7): ETGVTQSPTHLIKTRGQQVTLRCSSQSGHNTVSWYQQALGQGPQFIFQYYREEENGRGNFPPRFSGLQFPNYSSELNVNALELDDSALYLCASSFDGGVYEQYFGPGTRLTVT.

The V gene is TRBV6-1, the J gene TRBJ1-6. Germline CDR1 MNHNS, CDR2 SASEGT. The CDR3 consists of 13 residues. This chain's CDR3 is CASSRVLVSPLHF.

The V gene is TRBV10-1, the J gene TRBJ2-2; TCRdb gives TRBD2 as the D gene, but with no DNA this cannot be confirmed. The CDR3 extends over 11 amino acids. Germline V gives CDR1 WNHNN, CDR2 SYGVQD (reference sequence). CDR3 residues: CASSGLGELFF.

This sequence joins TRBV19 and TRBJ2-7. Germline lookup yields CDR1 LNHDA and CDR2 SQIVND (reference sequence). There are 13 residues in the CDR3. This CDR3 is CASSIDTSREQYF.

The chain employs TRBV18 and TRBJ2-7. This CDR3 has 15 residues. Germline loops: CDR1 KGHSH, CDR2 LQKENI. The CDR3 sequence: CASSPSLGGSYEQYF.

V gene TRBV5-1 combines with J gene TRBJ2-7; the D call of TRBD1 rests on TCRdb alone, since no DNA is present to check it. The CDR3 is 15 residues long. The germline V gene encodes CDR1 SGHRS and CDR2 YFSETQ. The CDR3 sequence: CASSLDGGSAYEQYF.

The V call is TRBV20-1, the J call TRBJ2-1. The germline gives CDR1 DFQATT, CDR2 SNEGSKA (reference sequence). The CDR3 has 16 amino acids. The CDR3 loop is CSARDRYSTLYNEQFF.

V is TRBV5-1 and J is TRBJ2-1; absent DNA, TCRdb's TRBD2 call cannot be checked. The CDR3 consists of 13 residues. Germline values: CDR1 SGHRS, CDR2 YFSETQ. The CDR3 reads CASRPTSGNEQFF.

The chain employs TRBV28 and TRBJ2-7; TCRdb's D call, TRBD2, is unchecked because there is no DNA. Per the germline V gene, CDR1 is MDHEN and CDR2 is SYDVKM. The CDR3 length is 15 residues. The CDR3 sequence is CASSSRLANRHEQYF.

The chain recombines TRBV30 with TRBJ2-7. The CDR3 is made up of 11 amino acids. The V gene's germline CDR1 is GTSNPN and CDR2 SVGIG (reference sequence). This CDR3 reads CAWSVRYEQYF.

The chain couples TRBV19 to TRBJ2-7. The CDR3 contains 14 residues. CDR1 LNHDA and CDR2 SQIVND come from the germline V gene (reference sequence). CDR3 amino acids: CASSIGAVEYEQYF.

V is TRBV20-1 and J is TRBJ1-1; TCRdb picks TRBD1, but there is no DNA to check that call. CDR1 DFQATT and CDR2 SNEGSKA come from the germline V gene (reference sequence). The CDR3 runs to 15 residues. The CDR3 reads CSAPGRGSSLTEAFF.

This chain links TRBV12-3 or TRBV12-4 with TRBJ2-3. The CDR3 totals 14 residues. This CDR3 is CAGSDSASTDTQYF.

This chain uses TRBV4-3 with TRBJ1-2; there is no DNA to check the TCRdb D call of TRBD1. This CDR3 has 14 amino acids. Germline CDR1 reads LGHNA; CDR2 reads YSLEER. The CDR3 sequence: CASSPGTPSYGYTF.

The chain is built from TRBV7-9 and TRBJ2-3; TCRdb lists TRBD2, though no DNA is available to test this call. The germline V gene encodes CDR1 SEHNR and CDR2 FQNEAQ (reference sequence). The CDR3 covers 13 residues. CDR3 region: CASSPRGPDTQYF.